This T cell receptor (beta chain) derives from a study of T cell changes during pregnancy in multiple sclerosis. TCRdb's copy holds only in-frame clones and misses some; the assay was immunoSEQ multiplex PCR. The sample records approximately 130,000 clones, roughly 95% being singletons. Deletions cut 5 bases from V and 1 base from J, with 17 bases between. Germline assignment: CDR1 GTSNPN and CDR2 SVGIG (reference sequence). The CDR3 is 15 residues long. This sample comprised peripheral blood, obtained after pregnancy. This chain uses TRBV30 with TRBJ1-2; a possible D gene is TRBD1 (5 bases). The clonotype originates from a female donor with multiple sclerosis, enrolled in a pregnancy study. Here the CDR3 reads CAWWAQGWGNYGYTF. The DNA for the CDR3 is TGTGCCTGGTGGGCCCAGGGTTGGGGTAACTATGGCTACACCTTC. The full variable domain, with the rest looked up from reference TRBV30 and TRBJ1-2, is SQTIHQWPATLVQPVGSPLSLECTVEGTSNPNLYWYRQAAGRGLQLLFYSVGIGQISSEVPQNLSASRPQDRQFILSSKKLLLSDSGFYLCAWWAQGWGNYGYTFGSGTRLTVV.